Each of the 22 T cell receptor beta chains below was sequenced from the same sample in a study of blood T cells in healthy people across ages. Next came a second PCR, run for about 6 to 11 cycles, which used a sample-barcoded 5' primer along with a J-beta primer mix. TCRdb independently ran MiXCR on the 5' RACE reads; one entry per CDR3 protein. This table has around 670,000 distinct CDR3 sequences, around 31% appearing once. Input material: blood. The receptor source for this set is a woman older than 75 in good health.

The chain carries TRBV3-1 and TRBJ2-4, with 16 nucleotides matching TRBD2. With the DNA end fitting TRBJ2-5 better, the J assignment may be wrong. The CDR3 runs 17 residues. Germline V gene lookup returns CDR1 LGHDT and CDR2 YNNKEL (reference sequence). CDR3 sequence (DNA): TGTGCCAGCAGCCAACGGGGGGGACTAGCGGGGGGGGAGACCCAGTACTTC. Amino acid sequence: CASSQRGGLAGGETQYF.

The chain combines TRBV3-1 with TRBJ1-2, with 7 positions matching TRBD1. The CDR3 is 14 amino acids. Germline lookup yields CDR1 LGHDT and CDR2 YNNKEL (reference sequence). V dropped 4 bases and J dropped 5; count of bases not matched to a gene: 7. The CDR3 DNA sequence: TGTGCCAGCAGCCCCCGGGACAGTGTTTATGGCTACACCTTC. It codes for CASSPRDSVYGYTF.

This chain uses TRBV12-3 or TRBV12-4 with TRBJ2-5; D may match TRBD1 or TRBD2 (6 bases each). The better agreement between TRBJ2-7 and the DNA end casts doubt on the J call. The length of the CDR3 is 15 residues. The CDR3 DNA reads as TGTGCCAGCAGCCCCGGGAGAGGGGGAATCGACGAGCAGTACTTC. Translated, it gives CASSPGRGGIDEQYF.

V gene TRBV7-2 combines with J gene TRBJ2-3, with D perhaps matching TRBD2 (6 bases). CDR1 SGHTA and CDR2 FQGNSA come from the germline V gene. The V and J ends lost 1 base and 2 bases respectively, with 13 bases between them. The CDR3 runs to 16 residues. The CDR3 DNA sequence: TGTGCCAGCAGCTTAGAACCAGCGGGTTTCACAGATACGCAGTATTTT. It yields the protein CASSLEPAGFTDTQYF.

This clonotype was recorded many times. The chain uses TRBV11-3 and TRBJ2-3; D may be TRBD1 (5 bases). The V gene's germline CDR1 is SGHNT and CDR2 YENEEA. Trimming took 3 bases from V and 3 from J, leaving 13 bases between them. This CDR3 has 15 amino acids. The chain's CDR3 is CASSLGRSETDTQYF. Here the CDR3 DNA reads TGTGCCAGCAGCTTGGGGCGCAGTGAGACAGATACGCAGTATTTT.

This clonotype was picked up a small number of times. The chain recombines TRBV5-1 with TRBJ1-4, with TRBD1 as a possible D gene (5 bases). The ends were cut back, 4 bases at V and 8 bases at J, with 18 bases in the middle. This CDR3 is built from 15 residues. The germline V gene encodes CDR1 SGHRS and CDR2 YFSETQ. Written as DNA, the CDR3 is TGCGCCAGCAGCCCCGGCCGGGGGTTGGAGGAAAAACTGTTTTTT. As protein: CASSPGRGLEEKLFF.

The chain carries TRBV24-1 and TRBJ2-7; D unclear. The V end was cut by 0 bases, the J end by 7 bases, with 3 bases between. Germline V gives CDR1 KGHDR, CDR2 SFDVKD. The CDR3 sequence is 11 residues long. The CDR3 loop reads CATSDLREQYF. The CDR3 coding sequence is TGTGCCACCAGTGATTTGAGAGAGCAGTACTTC.

A remark on this clonotype: One base away lies a much larger clone, so this may be a sequencing read error. This chain links TRBV10-3 with TRBJ1-2, with TRBD1 matching 7 bases. V lost 10 bases and J lost 6; bases outside the gene matches: 11. The CDR3 runs 13 residues. Germline V gene sequence: CDR1 ENHRY, CDR2 SYGVKD. CDR3 sequence (DNA): TGTGCCAGCAGGGGGACAGAAGAGGATGGCTACACCTTC. Its protein is CASRGTEEDGYTF.

V is TRBV7-9 and J is TRBJ1-1; D might be TRBD1 (6 bases). Per the germline V gene, CDR1 is SEHNR and CDR2 is FQNEAQ (reference sequence). V lost 5 bases and J lost 4, with 17 bases in between. The CDR3 is 15 residues long. The CDR3 DNA reads TGTGCCAGCAGCACAACGGGGGGCGGGGGCACTGAAGCTTTCTTT. It translates to CASSTTGGGGTEAFF.

At least ten counts were recorded for this clonotype. One end of the junction does not line up with germline, which may come from a read error. The chain combines TRBV5-1 with TRBJ1-2; D might be TRBD1 (5 bases). CDR1 and CDR2 (germline): SGHRS, YFSETQ. The CDR3 consists of 13 residues. Written as DNA, the CDR3 is TGTGCCAGCAGCTTTGGGGACAACTATGGCTACACCTTC. Residues: CASSFGDNYGYTF.

This clonotype was observed at least ten times. V gene TRBV7-2 combines with J gene TRBJ2-7; 9 bases fit TRBD1. V was clipped by 3 bases and J by 1 base; unmatched bases: 10. Per germline, CDR1 SGHTA and CDR2 FQGNSA. There are 17 residues in the CDR3. This chain's CDR3 is CASSFLQYRGLSYEQYF. CDR3 nucleotide sequence: TGTGCCAGCAGCTTCCTCCAGTACAGGGGGCTTTCCTACGAGCAGTACTTC.

This clonotype appeared many times. This chain joins TRBV4-2 and TRBJ1-4, with unresolved D. Germline-derived CDR1 and CDR2 are LGHNA and YNFKEQ. The V gene lost 0 bases and the J gene lost 4 bases, with 6 bases spanning the gap. The CDR3 is 14 amino acids. The CDR3 here is CASSQDHSNEKLFF. CDR3 DNA: TGTGCCAGCAGCCAAGATCACAGTAATGAAAAACTGTTTTTT.

The CDR3: CASSAMGVGTYEQYF. CDR3 DNA: TGTGCCAGCAGCGCCATGGGGGTGGGGACCTACGAGCAGTACTTC. The chain carries TRBV7-9 and TRBJ2-7; tentatively, D is TRBD1 or TRBD2 (5 bases each). Germline lookup yields CDR1 SEHNR and CDR2 FQNEAQ (reference sequence). The V and J ends lost 5 bases and 2 bases respectively, with 16 bases between them. This CDR3 has 15 amino acids. Full variable domain (missing parts from reference TRBV7-9 and TRBJ2-7): DTGVSQNPRHKITKRGQNVTFRCDPISEHNRLYWYRQTLGQGPEFLTYFQNEAQLEKSRLLSDRFSAERPKGSFSTLEIQRTEQGDSAMYLCASSAMGVGTYEQYFGPGTRLTVT.

Regarding this clonotype: Possible read error: a much larger clone is one base away. The V gene is TRBV4-1, the J gene TRBJ2-5; the D gene is possibly TRBD1 (6 bases). The CDR3 spans 11 residues. The germline V and J ends were trimmed by 8 bases and 11 bases, with 15 bases remaining between them. The germline gives CDR1 MGHRA, CDR2 YSYEKL. This CDR3 is CASWSGEEQYF. CDR3 nucleotide sequence: TGCGCCAGCTGGTCAGGGGAAGAGCAGTACTTC.

This clonotype was detected many times. This chain connects TRBV7-3 to TRBJ1-2; D unresolved. V lost 3 bases and J 4 bases, leaving 9 bases between the germline ends. There are 13 residues in the CDR3. Germline V gene lookup returns CDR1 SGHTA and CDR2 FQGTGA. The CDR3 DNA sequence: TGTGCCAGCAGCTTCCCGAGGTTCTATGGCTACACCTTC. Translation: CASSFPRFYGYTF.

Details on this clonotype: A much larger clone lies one base from this, so it may be a read error. The V gene is TRBV5-1, the J gene TRBJ2-1; D call uncertain. The J call may be in error: the DNA end matches TRBJ2-7 better. The CDR3 length is 12 residues. Germline-derived CDR1 and CDR2 are SGHRS and YFSETQ. CDR3 loop: CASSVGSNEQYF. The CDR3 nucleotides read TGCGCCAGCAGCGTAGGGTCCAATGAGCAGTACTTC.

The chain recombines TRBV11-2 with TRBJ2-3; possibly TRBD1 for D (6 bases). CDR1 and CDR2 from the germline V gene are SGHAT and FQNNGV. CDR3 length equals 14 residues. The V and J ends lost 4 bases and 6 bases respectively, with 14 bases between them. The CDR3 is CASSSGGGGDTQYF. The CDR3 region has the DNA TGTGCCAGCAGCTCTGGTGGGGGCGGGGATACGCAGTATTTT.

This clonotype was seen a handful of times. The V gene is TRBV7-3, the J gene TRBJ1-1; TRBD1 is a possible D gene (6 bases). This CDR3 is 15 amino acids long. In germline, CDR1 is SGHTA, CDR2 FQGTGA. The V gene lost 6 bases and the J gene lost 2 bases, with 16 bases spanning the gap. The CDR3 nucleotides are TGTGCCAGCAGTTCAGTTCCGGGGGCTAACACTGAAGCTTTCTTT. This codes for CASSSVPGANTEAFF.

The sample holds many counts of this clonotype. The rearrangement uses TRBV11-2 and TRBJ2-4; D remains ambiguous. V lost 5 bases and J 0 bases, leaving 26 bases between the germline ends. The germline V gene has CDR1 SGHAT and CDR2 FQNNGV. CDR3 length equals 20 residues. The CDR3 sequence: CASSRRPSTSRFLAKNIQYF. The CDR3 nucleotides are TGTGCCAGCAGCCGTCGCCCGTCCACCTCGCGCTTCCTAGCCAAAAACATTCAGTACTTC.

Comments on this clonotype: Since a much larger clone is just one base distant, this may be a read error. The J gene is TRBJ2-7, the V gene TRBV11-1, with D perhaps TRBD1 (5 bases). Germline CDR1 and CDR2: SGHAT and FQDESV (reference sequence). The CDR3 sequence is 15 residues long. CDR3 coding DNA: TGTGCCTGCAGCTTGGGTGAGCCAGGGTCATACGAGCAGTACTTC. Translation: CACSLGEPGSYEQYF.

Many counts were recorded for this clonotype. The rearrangement uses TRBV6-1 and TRBJ2-1; 9 nucleotides align to TRBD2. Germline CDR1 is MNHNS and CDR2 is SASEGT. The CDR3 has 14 amino acids. Trimming at V came to 6 bases and at J to 7 bases, leaving 7 bases not matched to a gene. CDR3 sequence reads: CASRASGVGNEQFF. The CDR3 nucleotides read TGTGCCAGCAGGGCTAGCGGGGTGGGTAATGAGCAGTTCTTC.

Points on this clonotype: Mismatch with germline at one junction end may stem from a read error. V is TRBV20-1 and J is TRBJ2-7; 11 bases line up with TRBD2. The CDR3 is made up of 15 amino acids. From germline, CDR1 is DFQATT and CDR2 SNEGSKA (reference sequence). The DNA for the CDR3 is TGCAGTACTAGAGATAGCGGGGGGGCCTCCTACAAGCAGTACTTC. It encodes CSTRDSGGASYKQYF.